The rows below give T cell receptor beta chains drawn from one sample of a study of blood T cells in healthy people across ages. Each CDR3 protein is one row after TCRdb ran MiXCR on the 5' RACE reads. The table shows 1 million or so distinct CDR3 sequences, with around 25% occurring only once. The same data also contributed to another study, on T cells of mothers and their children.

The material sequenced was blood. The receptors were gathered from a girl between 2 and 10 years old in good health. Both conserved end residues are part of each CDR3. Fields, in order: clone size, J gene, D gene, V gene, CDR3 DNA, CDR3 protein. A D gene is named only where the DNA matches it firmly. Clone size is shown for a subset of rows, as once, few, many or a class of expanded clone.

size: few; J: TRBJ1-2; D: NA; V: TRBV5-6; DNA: TGTGCCAGCAGCTTGAAGTTGGGGAACTATGGCTACACCTTC; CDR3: CASSLKLGNYGYTF
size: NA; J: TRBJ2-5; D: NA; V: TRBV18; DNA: TGTGCCAGCTCACATTGGACTGAAGAGACCCAGTACTTC; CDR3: CASSHWTEETQYF
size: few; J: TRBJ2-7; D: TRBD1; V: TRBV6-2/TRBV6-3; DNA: TGTGCCAGCAGGCGGGACAGGGGATCCTACGAGCAGTACTTC; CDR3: CASRRDRGSYEQYF
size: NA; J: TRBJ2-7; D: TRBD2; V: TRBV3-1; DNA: TGTGCCAGCAGCGTGACAGGACTAGCGGGGGCCTACGAGCAGTACTTC; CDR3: CASSVTGLAGAYEQYF
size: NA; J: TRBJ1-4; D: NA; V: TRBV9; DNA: TGTGCCAGCAGCGTAGAGGGGACGCATAATGAAAAACTGTTTTTT; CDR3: CASSVEGTHNEKLFF
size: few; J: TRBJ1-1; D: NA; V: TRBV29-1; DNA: TGCAGCGCCAGAGTTAGATTAGGTGATACTGAAGCTTTCTTT; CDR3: CSARVRLGDTEAFF
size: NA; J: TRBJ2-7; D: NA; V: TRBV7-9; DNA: TGTGCCAGCAGCTTTTCAGGGGAGGATTCACCCCTCCACTTC; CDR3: CASSFSGEDSPLHF
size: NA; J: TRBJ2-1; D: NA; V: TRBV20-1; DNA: TGCAGTGCTAGTGGGAGCCATGAGCAGTTCTTC; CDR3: CSASGSHEQFF
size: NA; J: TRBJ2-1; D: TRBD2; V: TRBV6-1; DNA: TGTGCCAGCAGTGAATCCGACCCGGGACTAGCGGGAGGGGGTAGCTCCTACAATGAGCAGTTCTTC; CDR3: CASSESDPGLAGGGSSYNEQFF
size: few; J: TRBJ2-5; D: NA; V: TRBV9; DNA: TGTGCCAGCGCAGCCAAGAGGGCTAACAGCCCACAAGAGACCCAGTACTTC; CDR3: CASAAKRANSPQETQYF
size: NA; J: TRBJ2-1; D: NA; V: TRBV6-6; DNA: TGTGCCAGCAGTTCGTATTTAGCGGACCAGTTCTTC; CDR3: CASSSYLADQFF
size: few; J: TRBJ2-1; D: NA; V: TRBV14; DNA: TGTGCCAGCAGCCAAGGTTTTTCGGCCCGGAGCTCCTACAATGAGCAGTTCTTC; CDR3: CASSQGFSARSSYNEQFF
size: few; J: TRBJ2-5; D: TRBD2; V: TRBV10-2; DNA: TGCGCCAGCAGTGAGTACAGCGGGAGTACGGGAGAGACCCAGTACTTC; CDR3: CASSEYSGSTGETQYF
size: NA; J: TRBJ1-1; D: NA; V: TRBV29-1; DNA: TGCAGCACTGCGGACGGGAAAGGGATAGCTTTCTTT; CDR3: CSTADGKGIAFF
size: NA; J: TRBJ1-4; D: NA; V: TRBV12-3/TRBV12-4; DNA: TGTGCCAGCAGTCCCGACTCGGAAAAACTGTTTTTT; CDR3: CASSPDSEKLFF
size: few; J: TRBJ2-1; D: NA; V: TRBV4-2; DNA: TGTGCCAGCAGCCAAGTCCCCGGGGGGCACCACAATGAGCAGTTCTTC; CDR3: CASSQVPGGHHNEQFF
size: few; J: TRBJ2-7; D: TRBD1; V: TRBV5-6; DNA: TGTGCTAGCAGCGTCCGGGACAGGGTCTACGAGCAGTACTTC; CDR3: CASSVRDRVYEQYF
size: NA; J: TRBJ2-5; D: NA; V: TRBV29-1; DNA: TGCAGCGTTGCCGACAGTAGAGAACCGTACCAAGAGACCCAGTACTTC; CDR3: CSVADSREPYQETQYF
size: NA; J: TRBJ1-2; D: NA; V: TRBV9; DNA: TGTGCCAGCAGCGTTTCCGGACTCTCCTATGGCTACACCTTC; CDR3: CASSVSGLSYGYTF
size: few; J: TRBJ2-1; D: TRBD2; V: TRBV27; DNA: TGTGCCAGCAGTTTACAGGGAACTAGCGGGAGGGCCGGGCAGTTCTTC; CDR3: CASSLQGTSGRAGQFF
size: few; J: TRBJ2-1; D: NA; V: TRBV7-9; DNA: TGTGCCAGCAGCTTAGTGGCAGCTCTCTACAATGAGCAGTTCTTC; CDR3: CASSLVAALYNEQFF
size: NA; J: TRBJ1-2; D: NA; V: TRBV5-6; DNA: TGTGCCAGCAGCTTGAGCCAGGGTGTGGGCTACACCTTC; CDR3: CASSLSQGVGYTF
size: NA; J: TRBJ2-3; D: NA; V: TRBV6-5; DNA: TGTGCCAGCAGTTACTTCGGGTCAGGGGGAGGTAGCACAGATACGCAGTATTTT; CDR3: CASSYFGSGGGSTDTQYF
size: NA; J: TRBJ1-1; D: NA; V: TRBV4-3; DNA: TGCGCCAGCAGCCACGCGAACAGGGCCACTGAAGCTTTCTTT; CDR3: CASSHANRATEAFF
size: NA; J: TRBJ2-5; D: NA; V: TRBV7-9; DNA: TGTGCCAGCAGCTTTGGAGGGAGCGGGACAAAAGAGACCCAGTACTTC; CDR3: CASSFGGSGTKETQYF
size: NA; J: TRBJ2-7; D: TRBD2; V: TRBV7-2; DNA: TGTGCCAGCAGGCTTAGCGGGGGGGCACCTTACGAGCAGTACTTC; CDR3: CASRLSGGAPYEQYF
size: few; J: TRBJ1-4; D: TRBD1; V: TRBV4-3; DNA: TGCGCCAGCAGCCAAGATGAAGGGGGCTGGGAAAAACTGTTTTTT; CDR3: CASSQDEGGWEKLFF
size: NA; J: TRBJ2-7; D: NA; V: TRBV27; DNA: TGTGCCAGCAGTGCCGGGAGAGAGCAGTACTTC; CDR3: CASSAGREQYF
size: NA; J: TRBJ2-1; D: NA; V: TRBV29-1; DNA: TGCAGCCAACAAGGGCTCGGTGAGCAGTTCTTC; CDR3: CSQQGLGEQFF
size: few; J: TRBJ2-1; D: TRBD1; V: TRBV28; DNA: TGTGCCAGCAGTCCCCCCGGCCCTCGACAGGGTAACTATGAGCAGTTCTTC; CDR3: CASSPPGPRQGNYEQFF
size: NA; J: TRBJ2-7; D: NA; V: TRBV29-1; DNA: TGCAGCGTCTTGGGGCGGGCCGGCGAGCAGTACTTC; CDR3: CSVLGRAGEQYF
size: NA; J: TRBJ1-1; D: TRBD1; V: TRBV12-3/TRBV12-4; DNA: TGTGCCAGCAGCGACGGACAGGGACGAACTGAAGCTTTCTTT; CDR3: CASSDGQGRTEAFF
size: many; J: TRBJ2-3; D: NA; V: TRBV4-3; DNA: TGCGCCAGCAGCCAAGTTTGGGAACACAACACAGATACGCAGTATTTT; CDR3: CASSQVWEHNTDTQYF
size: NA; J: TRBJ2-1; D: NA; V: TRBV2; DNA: TGTGCCAGCAGAGAGATAAGATTAAGCTCCTACAATGAGCAGTTCTTC; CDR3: CASREIRLSSYNEQFF
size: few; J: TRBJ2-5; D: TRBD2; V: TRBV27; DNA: TGTGCCAGTTTTAGCGGGAGTGGAGAGACCCAGTACTTC; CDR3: CASFSGSGETQYF
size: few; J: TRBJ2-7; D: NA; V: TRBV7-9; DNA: TGTGCCAGCAGCTTTCGTTTGGACAGTTACGAGCAGTACTTC; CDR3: CASSFRLDSYEQYF
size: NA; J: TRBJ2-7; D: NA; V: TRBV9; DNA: TGTGCCAGCGGAATGGGGGGCATCTCCTACGAGCAGTACTTC; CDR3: CASGMGGISYEQYF
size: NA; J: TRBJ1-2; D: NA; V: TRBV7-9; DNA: TGTGCCAGCAGCATCAACAACTATGGCTACACCTTC; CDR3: CASSINNYGYTF
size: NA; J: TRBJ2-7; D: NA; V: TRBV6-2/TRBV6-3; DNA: TGTGCCAGCATCCTCCGTTCTTGCGAGCAGTACTTC; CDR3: CASILRSCEQYF
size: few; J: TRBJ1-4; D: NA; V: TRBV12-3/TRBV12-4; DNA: TGTGCCAGCAGCGGACATGGTGAAAAACTGTTTTTT; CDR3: CASSGHGEKLFF
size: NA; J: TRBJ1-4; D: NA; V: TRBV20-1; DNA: TGCAGTGCTTCTCCCGTGCTAGGGGAAAAACTGTTTTTT; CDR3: CSASPVLGEKLFF
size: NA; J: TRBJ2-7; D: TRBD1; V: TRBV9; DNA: TGTGCCAGCAGCCCAAATACAGGGGGCGAGCAGTACTTC; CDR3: CASSPNTGGEQYF
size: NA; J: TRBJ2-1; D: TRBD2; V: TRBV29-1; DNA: TGCAGCCTACTAGCGGGAGGCAATGAGCAGTTCTTC; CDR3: CSLLAGGNEQFF
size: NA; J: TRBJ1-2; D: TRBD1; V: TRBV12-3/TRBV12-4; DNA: TGTGCCAGCAGCCACGGGACAGTGTATGGCTACACCTTC; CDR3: CASSHGTVYGYTF
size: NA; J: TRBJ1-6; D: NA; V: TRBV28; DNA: TGTGCCAGTGAAGAGGGTCCAAGTGGGAGTTATAATTCACCCCTCCACTTT; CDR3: CASEEGPSGSYNSPLHF
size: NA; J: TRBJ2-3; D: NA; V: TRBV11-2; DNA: TGTGCCAGCAGCCACAACCCTCTTACTAGCACAGATACGCAGTATTTT; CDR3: CASSHNPLTSTDTQYF
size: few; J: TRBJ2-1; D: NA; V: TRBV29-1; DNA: TGCAGCGTTGAAAAAGATTTCGGTGAGCAGTTCTTC; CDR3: CSVEKDFGEQFF
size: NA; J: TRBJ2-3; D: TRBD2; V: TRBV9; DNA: TGTGCCAGCAGCGTAGGAATTAGCGGGGCGGATACGCAGTATTTT; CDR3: CASSVGISGADTQYF
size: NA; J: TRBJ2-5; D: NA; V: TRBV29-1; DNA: TGCAGCGTCGCGCGAGTGGTACGAGAGACCCAGTACTTC; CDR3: CSVARVVRETQYF
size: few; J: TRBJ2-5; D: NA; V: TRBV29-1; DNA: TGCAGCGTTGTTGGCAAACAAGAGACCCAGTACTTC; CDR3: CSVVGKQETQYF
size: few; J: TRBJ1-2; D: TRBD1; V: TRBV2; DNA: TGTGCCAGCAGACAGGGGGGCGGCTCGGAAGGCTACGCCTTC; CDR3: CASRQGGGSEGYAF
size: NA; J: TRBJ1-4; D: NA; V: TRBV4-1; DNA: TGCGCCAGCAGCCAAGAGTCAACTAATGAAAAACTGTTTTTT; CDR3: CASSQESTNEKLFF